This TCR beta chain was recorded in a study of shared clonotypes between healthy human individuals. This CDR3 is built from 14 residues. The germline V gene has CDR1 MGHDK and CDR2 SYGVNS. The V gene end was trimmed by 4 bases and the J gene end by 6 bases; junction bases not matched to a gene: 6. TCRdb's table, derived via immunoSEQ multiplex PCR, lists solely in-frame clones and lacks some. The sample has around 2.1 million clones, around 93% seen once; the top ten hold 1.5% to 2%. Naive CD8 cells lacked CD45RO and underwent positive selection for CCR7, leaving out terminally differentiated effector memory CD45RA+ cells. The donor cohort consisted entirely of Caucasian adults residing in Nashville, Tennessee.

This chain connects TRBV25-1 to TRBJ2-7; 10 bases agree with TRBD1. The sample comprised naive CD8+ T cells from PBMCs. This receptor was identified in a man aged 18-30 years in good health. Some clones in this sample may be carry-over from other donors' samples. The CDR3 loop is CASSGYGQGGEQYF. For the CDR3, the DNA is TGTGCCAGCAGTGGATATGGACAGGGGGGCGAGCAGTACTTC.